The source of this T cell receptor (beta chain) is a study of immune cell composition in non-small cell lung cancer (dated by TCRdb to the late 2010s). The study in broad terms: To assign histologic subtype, which was mostly lung adenocarcinoma or squamous cell carcinoma, H&E was combined with p63, CK5, Napsin A and TTF-1 immunohistochemistry. Using Adaptive Biotechnologies, the researchers ran TCR-beta sequencing on roughly 34 paired NSCLC tumour and non-adjacent lung specimens, along with about two dozen tumour-only specimens. A few tumour specimens that had TCR-beta data belonged to rare histological subtypes and were left out of the subtype comparisons. Supplementary cohort #1, 10 lung adenocarcinoma cases, had paired tumour/lung TCR-beta sequencing and TIL populations generated to assess tumour reactivity. Broader findings and caveats from the paper: Lung squamous cell carcinoma tumours had significantly higher Top 10 clone scores and productive clonality than lung adenocarcinoma tumours. Across roughly 10 adenocarcinoma cases, TIL tumour reactivity correlated strongly with maximal tumour-associated clone frequency but not with overall clonality. Tumour-associated clones >0.5% were found in nearly half of NSCLC cases, namely in about 30% of adenocarcinomas versus less than 85% of squamous carcinomas. The reactivity cohort contained only 10 or so cases, and the tumour-reactive clones were not shown to have sequences in common with the dominant in vivo tumour-associated clones. Smoking pack-years did not significantly correlate with tumour TCR-beta clonality.

Regarding this clone: Which antigen it targets is not known. No base-level quality is on record; no much larger clone is a single base apart.

Genomic DNA was extracted with the QIAamp DNA kit from frozen aliquots of unsorted single-cell suspensions. The tumour samples consisted of non-small cell lung cancer tissue that had been surgically resected. Tissues were received within 2 hours of resection and were immediately processed into single-cell suspensions. Tissue was mechanically dissociated and enzymatically digested with DNase I, collagenase I and hyaluronidase for approximately 30 minutes at 37 °C, then filtered and RBC-lysed. TCR-beta CDR3 regions were amplified from genomic DNA by a two-step multiplex PCR, with the second step adding Illumina-compatible adaptors. TCR-beta immunosequencing was performed on an Illumina platform as a commercial immunoSEQ service. Concerning the study's data processing: Repertoires were summarised by productive clonality and by Top 10 Clones, defined as the percentage of T-cell templates derived from the ten most frequent sequences. Values of productive clonality ranged from 0 to 1, with a monoclonal population indicated by a value of 1. Tumour-associated clones were defined as sequences comprising at least 0.1% of tumour T-cell templates but absent from matched non-adjacent lung, identified via log10 scatter plots. Student's t-tests were used for two-group comparisons, ANOVA for comparisons across stages, and linear regression for relationships, with analyses done in GraphPad Prism7 and R. TCRdb re-hosts the immuneACCESS table, in-frame sequences only. Its copies lack some clones; in the studies checked, an unresolved V gene accounts for under half of them, and the cause for the rest is not known. The D gene and trimming were derived from the DNA, and the V and J assignments and clone size from that table. The sample table holds approximately 11,000 clones, of which about 60% were seen once. Together, the top ten hold more than 15% of the sample.

The sample consisted of lung tumor tissue. The sequence came from a human donor with non-small cell lung cancer.

The CDR3 has the sequence CASSLRGQGLNEQFF. The sequenced DNA is TGTGCCAGCAGCTTAAGAGGCCAGGGTCTCAATGAGCAGTTCTTC. The chain joins TRBV7-3 to TRBJ2-1; TRBD1 might be the D gene, on 5 matching bases. V drops 1 base and J drops 6 bases, leaving 13 bases in between. There are 15 amino acids in the CDR3, from cysteine to phenylalanine inclusive. Only CDR3 DNA remains: 45 bases, in frame from the first base. Sequences SGHTA (CDR1) and FQGTGA (CDR2) are obtained from the germline V gene.